This section outlines one TCR beta chain sequence together with its context. The data stem from a study of long-term antiretroviral therapy in people with HIV. The immunoSEQ assay was v3.0, run at survey level. Assay: immunoSEQ multiplex PCR; the TCRdb copy retains only in-frame clones and omits some. The sample has fewer than 40,000 clones; approximately 80% are singletons. Treated in the United States were all of the participants with HIV. Sequencing used unsorted PBMCs, obtained 3.1 years after starting antiretroviral therapy. The origin of this receptor is a woman in her fifties or sixties with HIV.

CDR3 nucleotide sequence: TGCGCCAGCAGCTTGGACAGCAATGAGCAGTTCTTC. Its protein product is CASSLDSNEQFF. The chain employs TRBV5-1 and TRBJ2-1; D gene unclear. CDR3 length: 12 amino acids. Per the germline V gene, CDR1 is SGHRS and CDR2 is YFSETQ. Trimming stripped 0 bases from V and 6 bases from J, with 4 bases between. The full variable domain, with the rest looked up from reference TRBV5-1 and TRBJ2-1, is KAGVTQTPRYLIKTRGQQVTLSCSPISGHRSVSWYQQTPGQGLQFLFEYFSETQRNKGNFPGRFSGRQFSNSRSEMNVSTLELGDSALYLCASSLDSNEQFFGPGTRLTVL.